What follows describes a single T cell receptor (beta chain). Antigen: not known. These data are taken from a study of a mutant IDH1 vaccine in newly diagnosed glioma. Study overall: Once 4-6 weeks had passed after radiotherapy alone, vaccination started, or it started with temozolomide cycles. Earlier treatment was radiotherapy, temozolomide, or both, with most getting both.

General study results and limits: Pseudoprogression apparently lacked any relation to changes in top peripheral T cell clonotypes.

Generated by immunoSEQ multiplex PCR, the TCRdb table keeps only in-frame clones and is missing some. The table lists about 54,000 clones, about 80% of them singletons. The germline CDR1 and CDR2 sequences are MGHRA and YSYEKL. The CDR3 extends over 16 amino acids. Trimming took 4 bases from V and 3 from J, leaving 15 bases between them. Documented time point: week 5, during vaccination. All doses held 300 ug of mutant IDH1 20-mer peptide, with topical imiquimod. The material was PBMCs, obtained from a glioma patient whose treatment included an IDH1 peptide vaccine. The chain carries TRBV4-1 and TRBJ2-2; D may be TRBD1 (5 bases). The receptor was derived from a man aged 25-45 years with glioma. This CDR3 is CASSLPPGRDTGELFF. The CDR3 DNA reads as TGCGCCAGCAGCCTCCCCCCAGGGCGAGACACCGGGGAGCTGTTTTTT.